Listed here are 8 T cell receptor beta chains from one sample, sequenced in a study of shared clonotypes between healthy human individuals (dated by TCRdb to 2020 to 2021). The library relied on the immunoSEQ multiplex PCR assay. TCRdb retrieved this table from immuneACCESS and kept in-frame rearrangements only. Not all clones are present; in checked studies, unresolved V genes account for under half, and no reason is known for the remainder. In this sample the table shows 2 million to 2.5 million clones, about 95% of which occur a single time. The ten biggest clones cover approximately 1.2% of the sample. CD8 naive samples consisted of CD45RO-negative cells that were positively selected for CCR7, yielding a CD45RA+CCR7+ population without TemRA cells. The sequenced sample was naive CD8+ T cells sorted from blood. This specimen's cell subset or site label, interpreted: CD45RA+CCR7+. The source is a man between 18 and 29 years old in good health.

The sample holds one count of this clone. The chain combines TRBV30 with TRBJ2-2; 8 bases map to TRBD2. With 0 bases clipped from V and 1 base from J, the junction kept 4 bases outside the gene matches. This CDR3 region has 16 residues. Per germline, CDR1 GTSNPN and CDR2 SVGIG (reference sequence). The CDR3 protein is CAWSVGGGLNTGELFF. The CDR3 DNA sequence: TGTGCCTGGAGTGTAGGCGGGGGGCTGAACACCGGGGAGCTGTTTTTT. The whole variable domain, remainder taken from reference TRBV30 and TRBJ2-2, is SQTIHQWPATLVQPVGSPLSLECTVEGTSNPNLYWYRQAAGRGLQLLFYSVGIGQISSEVPQNLSASRPQDRQFILSSKKLLLSDSGFYLCAWSVGGGLNTGELFFGEGSRLTVL.

The chain is built from TRBV11-2 and TRBJ2-3, with 9 bases aligning to TRBD2. CDR3 length: 17 residues. Germline CDR1 is SGHAT and CDR2 is FQNNGV. Trimming cost V 4 bases and J 0 bases; bases outside gene matches: 8. The CDR3, as DNA: TGTGCCAGCAGCTCCACAGGCGGGAGGGCTAGCACAGATACGCAGTATTTT. Protein: CASSSTGGRASTDTQYF.

The chain employs TRBV4-1 and TRBJ2-7, with 7 nucleotides matching TRBD2. CDR1 MGHRA and CDR2 YSYEKL come from the germline V gene. The CDR3 is 14 residues long. The junction had 9 bases not matched to a gene; V was cut back by 4 bases and J by 6 bases. CDR3 sequence (DNA): TGCGCCAGCAGCCCCGTGGGGGGAGGGGTCGAGCAGTACTTC. Protein sequence: CASSPVGGGVEQYF.

This rearrangement joins TRBV5-1 to TRBJ2-3, with no clear D. Germline CDR1 SGHRS, CDR2 YFSETQ. This CDR3 comprises 16 residues. Trimming stripped 4 bases from V and 0 bases from J, with 15 bases between. The CDR3 region has the DNA TGCGCCAGCAGCCTAAACCTAGAGGCCAGCACAGATACGCAGTATTTT. Its translation is CASSLNLEASTDTQYF.

V and J are TRBV28 and TRBJ1-6, with D possibly matching TRBD1 (5 bases). This CDR3 region has 17 residues. V shed 5 bases and J shed 7 bases, with 21 bases lying between them. CDR1 is MDHEN and CDR2 is SYDVKM in the germline V gene. CDR3: CASSQPTAPSLNSPLHF. The CDR3 region has the DNA TGTGCCAGCAGTCAGCCGACAGCCCCCTCTCTAAATTCACCCCTCCACTTT.

This clone was picked up one time. The chain uses TRBV6-5 and TRBJ2-1; 8 bases line up with TRBD1. The CDR3 has 13 amino acids. The junction had 5 bases not matched to a gene; V was cut back by 0 bases and J by 13 bases. Germline V CDR1 and CDR2: MNHEY, SVGAGI. The CDR3 nucleotides read TGTGCCAGCAGTTACTCGAACCAGGGGGCTCAGTTCTTC. This encodes CASSYSNQGAQFF.

Remarks on this clone: Different DNA sequences within this sample yield the same CDR3. The chain is built from TRBV7-9 and TRBJ2-1; D may be TRBD1 (6 bases). Trimming shortened V by 4 bases and J by 7 bases, and 8 bases separated the two germline ends. The CDR3 is 12 residues long. In germline, CDR1 is SEHNR, CDR2 FQNEAQ (reference sequence). For the CDR3, the DNA is TGTGCCAGCAGCTCCAGGGGAAATGAGCAGTTCTTC. Its translation is CASSSRGNEQFF.

This clone was seen a single time. The gene calls are TRBV7-8 and TRBJ2-5; D is possibly TRBD2 (6 bases). The CDR3 spans 14 residues. The germline V gene encodes CDR1 SGHVS and CDR2 FQNEAQ. The ends were cut back, 5 bases at V and 5 bases at J, with 15 bases in the middle. Here the CDR3 reads CASSTPGAQETQYF. The DNA for the CDR3 is TGTGCCAGCAGCACCCCGGGAGCTCAGGAGACCCAGTACTTC.